This T cell receptor beta chain appears in the sequencing data of a study of T cell responses to AZD1222 COVID-19 vaccine. Study-level results: Just a handful of AZD1222 recipients were seropositive at baseline. Donors skewed white British and female; clonal diversity was possibly underestimated. Within unmutated variant regions lay the reported targets of nearly half of spike-specific TCRs.

The assay was immunoSEQ multiplex PCR, and TCRdb's table has in-frame clones only and misses some. This table has some 67,000 clones, 83% appearing once. V lost 3 bases, J lost 8 bases, and 13 bases lay in between. There are 13 residues in the CDR3. Germline lookup yields CDR1 MDHEN and CDR2 SYDVKM. Remarks on this clone: The antigen is undetermined.

The chain is built from TRBV28 and TRBJ1-2; D remains ambiguous. This TCR was recovered from an adult who received the AZD1222 COVID-19 vaccine. Sequencing used peripheral blood, obtained 28 days after the second AZD1222 dose. The CDR3 spells CASSLSTGKGYTF. Written as DNA, the CDR3 is TGTGCCAGCAGTTTGTCTACGGGTAAGGGCTACACCTTC.